This T cell receptor (beta chain) stems from a study of Graves' ophthalmopathy and Graves' hyperthyroidism. This clonotype was detected once. With a much larger clone just one base away, this may be a read error. The sequenced template was RNA, covering the TCR beta CDR3 region. First-round RT-PCR employed HTBI primers, with a second-round multiplex PCR after it. One entry per CDR3 protein results from TCRdb running MiXCR on the multiplex PCR reads. This table holds some 750,000 distinct CDR3 sequences, roughly 40% found once. Per germline, CDR1 SNHLY and CDR2 FYNNEI. The junction had 6 bases not matched to a gene; V was cut back by 4 bases and J by 2 bases. The CDR3 length is 17 residues. Diagnosis was based on clinical symptoms, serum thyroxine, TRAb, thyroid ultrasound and orbital computed tomography.

The chain employs TRBV2 and TRBJ2-6; 9 bases fit TRBD1. The TCR comes from an adult man with Graves' ophthalmopathy. What was sequenced was peripheral blood. The CDR3 loop reads CASSAGTGSTGANVLTF. Here the CDR3 DNA reads TGTGCCAGCAGTGCTGGGACAGGGAGTACTGGGGCCAACGTCCTGACTTTC. The whole variable domain, remainder taken from reference TRBV2 and TRBJ2-6, is EPEVTQTPSHQVTQMGQEVILRCVPISNHLYFYWYRQILGQKVEFLVSFYNNEISEKSEIFDDQFSVERPDGSNFTLKIRSTKLEDSAMYFCASSAGTGSTGANVLTFGAGSRLTVL.